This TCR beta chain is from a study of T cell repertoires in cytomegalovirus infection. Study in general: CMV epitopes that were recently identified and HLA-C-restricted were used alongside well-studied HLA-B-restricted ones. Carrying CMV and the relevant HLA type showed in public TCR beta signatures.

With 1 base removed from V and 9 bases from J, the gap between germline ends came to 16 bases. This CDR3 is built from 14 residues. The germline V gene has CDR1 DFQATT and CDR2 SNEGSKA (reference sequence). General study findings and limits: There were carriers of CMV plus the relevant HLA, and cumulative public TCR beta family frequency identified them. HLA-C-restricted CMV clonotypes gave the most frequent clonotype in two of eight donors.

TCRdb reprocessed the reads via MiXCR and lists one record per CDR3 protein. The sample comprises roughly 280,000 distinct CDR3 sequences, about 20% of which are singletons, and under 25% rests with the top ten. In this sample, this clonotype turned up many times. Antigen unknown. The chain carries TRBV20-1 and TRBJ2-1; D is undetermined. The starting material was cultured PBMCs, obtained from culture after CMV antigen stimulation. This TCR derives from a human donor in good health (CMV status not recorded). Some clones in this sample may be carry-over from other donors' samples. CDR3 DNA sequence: TGCAGTGCTAGAGCCCAGAATAGAGGCTCTGAGCAGTTCTTC. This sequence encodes CSARAQNRGSEQFF.